This paragraph covers one TCR beta chain sequence. The V gene lost 3 bases and the J gene lost 0 bases, with 9 bases spanning the gap. The CDR3 is 15 residues long. The germline V gene has CDR1 LNHDA and CDR2 SQIVND (reference sequence). This specimen comes from a study of T cell responses to AZD1222 COVID-19 vaccine. Repertoires were generated with immunoSEQ multiplex PCR, while TCRdb's copy carries only in-frame clones and drops some. The sample records about 45,000 clones, over 70% being singletons. Source: peripheral blood, taken 28 days after the second AZD1222 dose. The sequence was collected from an adult who received the AZD1222 COVID-19 vaccine. The J gene is TRBJ1-3, the V gene TRBV19; D gene unclear. DNA for the CDR3: TGTGCCAGTAGTATCGCAAGGAGCTCTGGAAACACCATATATTTT. Encoded protein: CASSIARSSGNTIYF. The whole variable domain, filled in from reference TRBV19 and TRBJ1-3, reads DGGITQSPKYLFRKEGQNVTLSCEQNLNHDAMYWYRQDPGQGLRLIYYSQIVNDFQKGDIAEGYSVSREKKESFPLTVTSAQKNPTAFYLCASSIARSSGNTIYFGEGSWLTVV.